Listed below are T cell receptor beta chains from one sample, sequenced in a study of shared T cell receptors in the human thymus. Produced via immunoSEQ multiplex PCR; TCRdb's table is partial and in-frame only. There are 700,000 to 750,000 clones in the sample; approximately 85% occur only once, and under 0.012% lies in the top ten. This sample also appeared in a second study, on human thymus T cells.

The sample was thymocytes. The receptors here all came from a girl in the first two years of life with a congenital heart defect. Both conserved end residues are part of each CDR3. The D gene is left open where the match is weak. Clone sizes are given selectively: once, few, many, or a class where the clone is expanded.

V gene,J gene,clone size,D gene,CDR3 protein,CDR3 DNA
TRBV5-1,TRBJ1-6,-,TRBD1,CASSSHRGRASPLHF,TGCGCCAGCAGCTCCCACAGGGGTCGGGCTTCACCCCTCCACTTT
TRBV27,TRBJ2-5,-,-,CASSLNRAQETQYF,TGTGCCAGCAGTTTGAACAGGGCGCAAGAGACCCAGTACTTC
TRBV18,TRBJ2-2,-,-,CASSPRGQNTGELFF,TGTGCCAGCTCACCACGGGGGCAGAACACCGGGGAGCTGTTTTTT
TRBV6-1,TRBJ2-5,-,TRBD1,CASSEITWTGDMNRKETQYF,TGTGCCAGCAGTGAAATTACCTGGACAGGGGATATGAATAGAAAAGAGACCCAGTACTTC
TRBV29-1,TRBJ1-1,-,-,CSVYRAEDTEAFF,TGCAGCGTATACAGGGCAGAGGACACTGAAGCTTTCTTT
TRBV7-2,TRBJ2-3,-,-,CASSGRQAPLTDTQYF,TGTGCCAGCAGCGGTAGACAGGCCCCCCTCACAGATACGCAGTATTTT
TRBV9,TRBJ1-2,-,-,CASSVVERGIPYGYTF,TGTGCCAGCAGCGTAGTAGAAAGGGGCATACCGTATGGCTACACCTTC
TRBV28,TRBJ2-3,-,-,CASSLWEPLKLTGRVTDTQYF,TGTGCCAGCAGTTTATGGGAACCACTCAAATTAACAGGGAGGGTAACAGATACGCAGTATTTT
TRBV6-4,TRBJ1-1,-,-,CASTMTPFGTEAFF,TGTGCCAGCACCATGACACCCTTTGGGACTGAAGCTTTCTTT
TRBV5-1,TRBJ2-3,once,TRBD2,CASSLSGGRPDTQYF,TGCGCCAGCAGCCTGTCGGGGGGGCGCCCAGATACGCAGTATTTT
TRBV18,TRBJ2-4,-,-,CASSYRIAKNIQYF,TGTGCCAGCTCCTACCGCATCGCCAAAAACATTCAGTACTTC
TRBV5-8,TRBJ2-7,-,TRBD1,CASSLARGQGKSSYEQYF,TGTGCCAGCAGCTTGGCCCGGGGACAGGGGAAGAGCTCCTACGAGCAGTACTTC
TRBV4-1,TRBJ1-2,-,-,CASSQSTDYGYTF,TGCGCCAGCAGCCAATCCACTGACTATGGCTACACCTTC
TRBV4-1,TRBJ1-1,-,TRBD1,CASSLRTGNTEAFF,TGCGCCAGCAGCCTTCGGACAGGGAACACTGAAGCTTTCTTT
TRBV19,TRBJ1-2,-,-,CASSLTEDYGYTF,TGTGCCAGTAGTCTCACGGAGGACTATGGCTACACCTTC
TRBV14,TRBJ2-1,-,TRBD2,CASSQDRAAGTSGGYNEQFF,TGTGCCAGCAGCCAAGATCGGGCTGCCGGGACTAGCGGGGGCTACAATGAGCAGTTCTTC
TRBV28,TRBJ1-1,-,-,CAGSLGTGRPVNTEAFF,TGTGCCGGCAGTTTGGGTACAGGGCGTCCGGTGAACACTGAAGCTTTCTTT
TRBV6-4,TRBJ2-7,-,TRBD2,CASSEERGIPHEDSYEQYF,TGTGCCAGCAGTGAAGAGCGGGGGATCCCTCATGAGGACTCCTACGAGCAGTACTTC